A selection of T cell receptor beta chains follows, all from one sample in a study of healthy donors' naive CD4 and CD8 T cells. TCRdb reprocessed the reads with MiXCR, giving one entry per CDR3 protein. The repertoire includes some 190,000 distinct CDR3 sequences, 65% to 75% of them detected once, and roughly 2.4% sits in the top ten. What was sequenced was naive CD4+ and CD8+ T cells sorted from blood, pooled from several donors. Receptor source: a pool of human donors in good health; the sample pools cells from several healthy donors. The CDR3 runs from the conserved cysteine through the conserved F or W. D genes are given only for firm matches. The listing skips clone size in some rows; elsewhere it reads once, few, many or a size class.

CDR3nt,CDR3aa,abundance,v_gene,j_gene,d_gene
TGTGCCAGCAGAGGGGTCACCACAGATACGCAGTATTTT,CASRGVTTDTQYF,.,TRBV2,TRBJ2-3,.
TGTGCCAGCAGTCGGACCGTAGATGGCTACACCTTC,CASSRTVDGYTF,.,TRBV6-2/TRBV6-3,TRBJ1-2,.
TGTGCCACCCAGCCGGACCGCACCGGGGAGCTGTTTTTT,CATQPDRTGELFF,.,TRBV19,TRBJ2-2,.
TGTGCCAGCGAGGCCGACGGGACAGGATTAGGCTACACCTTC,CASEADGTGLGYTF,.,TRBV6-5,TRBJ1-2,TRBD1
TGTGCCAGCAGTTACCTCAGCCCCGGGGAGCTGTTTTTT,CASSYLSPGELFF,.,TRBV6-5,TRBJ2-2,.
TGCAGCGTTGCAGGGTCGGACACTGAAGCTTTCTTT,CSVAGSDTEAFF,few,TRBV29-1,TRBJ1-1,.
TGTGCCAGCAGCCAAGACTCAAAAGGAGACTCGAAGGACATTCAGTACTTC,CASSQDSKGDSKDIQYF,.,TRBV4-2,TRBJ2-4,.
TGTGCCAGCTCTCCCGGGACAGTGAACACTGAAGCTTTCTTT,CASSPGTVNTEAFF,.,TRBV18,TRBJ1-1,TRBD1
TGTGCCAGCACCCCCGTAAACACTGAAGCTTTCTTT,CASTPVNTEAFF,.,TRBV12-3/TRBV12-4,TRBJ1-1,.
TGCAGTGCTAGAGTCGGGGGAGCTGGCACAGATACGCAGTATTTT,CSARVGGAGTDTQYF,.,TRBV20-1,TRBJ2-3,.
TGCGCCAGCAGCTTGGGCGGACAGGGGAGATCACCCCTCCACTTT,CASSLGGQGRSPLHF,.,TRBV5-1,TRBJ1-6,TRBD1
TGTGCCACCAGCAGAGTCCCGGGCGTCTACGAGCAGTACTTC,CATSRVPGVYEQYF,once,TRBV15,TRBJ2-7,.
TGCAGCGTTGCTGTACCGACCTATGGCTACACCTTC,CSVAVPTYGYTF,few,TRBV29-1,TRBJ1-2,.
TGTGCCAGTAGCGACAGGACGATGAACACTGAAGCTTTCTTT,CASSDRTMNTEAFF,few,TRBV19,TRBJ1-1,.
TGTGCCAGCAGTTTTATTGGGGGTTTTCAAGAGACCCAGTACTTC,CASSFIGGFQETQYF,.,TRBV27,TRBJ2-5,.
TGTGCCTGGAGCTCAGGGGTAAGCAATCAGCCCCAGCATTTT,CAWSSGVSNQPQHF,once,TRBV30,TRBJ1-5,.
TGTGCCATCAGTGAGCGGGGACTGAGCTATGGCTACACCTTC,CAISERGLSYGYTF,.,TRBV10-3,TRBJ1-2,.
TGTGCCAACTCCCCGGCCGGGAGGGGCTACACCTTC,CANSPAGRGYTF,.,TRBV12-3/TRBV12-4,TRBJ1-2,.
TGTGCCAGCGATAAGGACGGAAGCTCCTACAATGAGCAGTTCTTC,CASDKDGSSYNEQFF,.,TRBV19,TRBJ2-1,.
TGTGCCAGCAGCTTGGGGCTAATGGAAAACATTCAGTACTTC,CASSLGLMENIQYF,.,TRBV5-4,TRBJ2-4,.
TGTGCCAGCAGTAATAGCGGGAATGAGCAGTTCTTC,CASSNSGNEQFF,few,TRBV27,TRBJ2-1,TRBD2
TGTGCCAGTAGTGTCCTCGGTAGCGGGAGCACAGATACGCAGTATTTT,CASSVLGSGSTDTQYF,.,TRBV19,TRBJ2-3,TRBD2
TGTGCCAGCAGTCTTCTTGAGGGGGCTAATGAAAAACTGTTTTTT,CASSLLEGANEKLFF,few,TRBV12-3/TRBV12-4,TRBJ1-4,.
TGCAGCGCCGGACGACAGCTCCAAGAGACCCAGTACTTC,CSAGRQLQETQYF,once,TRBV29-1,TRBJ2-5,.
TGTGCCAGCAGTGAACTAGCGGTTTTGTCCAATGAGCAGTTCTTC,CASSELAVLSNEQFF,.,TRBV6-5,TRBJ2-1,TRBD2
TGTGCCAGCAGTTTTGGGACTAGCGGGAGAGCCGGGGAGCTGTTTTTT,CASSFGTSGRAGELFF,.,TRBV27,TRBJ2-2,TRBD2
TGTGCCAGCTCACCACCAGGCAGCACAGATACGCAGTATTTT,CASSPPGSTDTQYF,.,TRBV18,TRBJ2-3,.
TGTGCCAGCAGCGCCGGCCTGGTCAATACGGAGACCCAGTACTTC,CASSAGLVNTETQYF,once,TRBV25-1,TRBJ2-5,.
TGCAGCGTTGAGACCCACGAGGGCTACACCTTC,CSVETHEGYTF,.,TRBV29-1,TRBJ1-2,.
TGTGCCAGCAGTCCCGCGGGTTCCCCTGAAGCTTTCTTT,CASSPAGSPEAFF,.,TRBV6-1,TRBJ1-1,.
TGTGCCAGCCGGGGGACGGACTCCTACAATGAGCAGTTCTTC,CASRGTDSYNEQFF,few,TRBV19,TRBJ2-1,.
TGTGCCACCAGCAGGGACCCCAACTCCTACAATGAGCAGTTCTTC,CATSRDPNSYNEQFF,once,TRBV15,TRBJ2-1,.
TGCAGCGTTGACGATGCACAGGCTGAGCAGTACTTC,CSVDDAQAEQYF,.,TRBV29-1,TRBJ2-7,.
TGCAGCGTCGGACAGGGGATCGGCACCGGGGAGCTGTTTTTT,CSVGQGIGTGELFF,few,TRBV29-1,TRBJ2-2,TRBD1
TGCAGCGCCATGGACGGGGTGAGGAGGAACGAGCAGTACTTC,CSAMDGVRRNEQYF,.,TRBV29-1,TRBJ2-7,.
TGCAGTGCCCCGTGGACAGGGGCTACTACTCATAGCAATCAGCCCCAGCATTTT,CSAPWTGATTHSNQPQHF,.,TRBV20-1,TRBJ1-5,TRBD1
TGCAGTGGGCCACGACTCTCGGCAGCCAAAAACATTCAGTACTTC,CSGPRLSAAKNIQYF,.,TRBV20-1,TRBJ2-4,.
TGCAGCGTGACAGGGAACTACGAGCAGTACTTC,CSVTGNYEQYF,.,TRBV29-1,TRBJ2-7,TRBD1
TGCAGCGTTGGGGACGGAGCCTATGGCTACACCTTC,CSVGDGAYGYTF,few,TRBV29-1,TRBJ1-2,.
TGCAGCGTCCGACAGGGCAGGAACTACGAGCAGTACTTC,CSVRQGRNYEQYF,.,TRBV29-1,TRBJ2-7,TRBD1
TGCGCCAGCAGCTTGGAAACGGGGCCCTACGAGCAGTACTTC,CASSLETGPYEQYF,.,TRBV5-1,TRBJ2-7,.
TGTGCCAGCAGTGAACTAGCGGGGGGACCTGAGCAGTTCTTC,CASSELAGGPEQFF,.,TRBV6-4,TRBJ2-1,TRBD2
TGTGCCAGCAGCTTGGCCGCGAGGGCCGCGAACACTGAAGCTTTCTTT,CASSLAARAANTEAFF,.,TRBV5-6,TRBJ1-1,.
TGTGCCAGCAGTGAATTCGGCGGGGACAAGTACTTC,CASSEFGGDKYF,.,TRBV6-1,TRBJ2-5,.